Sequencing of this T cell receptor (beta chain) was carried out in a study of control samples from healthy donors and cancer patients. Data came from immunoSEQ multiplex PCR; TCRdb stores just in-frame clones and leaves some out. The profile shows 100,000 to 150,000 clones, nearly 90% of them singletons. V lost 1 base, J lost 6 bases, and 16 bases lay in between. This CDR3 is 15 amino acids long. Germline V lookup: CDR1 SNHLY, CDR2 FYNNEI. The V gene is TRBV2, the J gene TRBJ2-7; D remains unclear. The clonotype comes from a man in his forties or fifties in good health. The sequencing input was blood. The CDR3 loop reads CASSEVTYESVEQYF. CDR3 in DNA: TGTGCCAGCAGTGAAGTGACTTATGAATCCGTCGAGCAGTACTTC.